The T cell receptor beta chain under discussion was sequenced for a study of blood T cell repertoires in COVID-19. Study-level background: The samples span acute and convalescent COVID-19 from the United States, Italy and Spain. PBMCs, B-cell-depleted T cells, or T cells were the source of the cDNA or gDNA that made up the material.

The repertoire was sequenced with immunoSEQ multiplex PCR; TCRdb's copy has only in-frame clones and lacks some. Among roughly 80,000 clones, around nine tenths were seen once, and the ten largest hold 15% to 20%. The CDR3 extends over 21 amino acids. Germline-derived CDR1 and CDR2 are LGHNA and YSLEER. Trimming took 0 bases from V and 1 from J, leaving 25 bases between them. Specimen: peripheral blood. The origin of this receptor is a woman aged 80 or over with active or convalescent COVID-19. This chain joins TRBV4-3 and TRBJ2-4; weak D call: TRBD2 (6 bases). Here the CDR3 reads CASSQDSGRQGLSLAKNIQYF. Here the CDR3 DNA reads TGCGCCAGCAGCCAAGACAGCGGGCGCCAGGGCCTCAGTTTGGCCAAAAACATTCAGTACTTC.